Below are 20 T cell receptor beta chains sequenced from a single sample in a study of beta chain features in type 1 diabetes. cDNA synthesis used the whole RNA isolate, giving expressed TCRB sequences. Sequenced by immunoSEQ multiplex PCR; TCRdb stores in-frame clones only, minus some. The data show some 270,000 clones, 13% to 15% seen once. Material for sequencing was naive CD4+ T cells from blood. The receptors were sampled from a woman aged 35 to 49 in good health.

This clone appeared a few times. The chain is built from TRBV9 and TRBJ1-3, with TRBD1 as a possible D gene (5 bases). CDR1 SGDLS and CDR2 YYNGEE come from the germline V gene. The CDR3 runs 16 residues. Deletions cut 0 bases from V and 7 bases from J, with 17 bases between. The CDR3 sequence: CASSVEPGGKVNTIYF. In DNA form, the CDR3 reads TGTGCCAGCAGCGTAGAGCCCGGGGGGAAGGTGAACACCATATATTTT.

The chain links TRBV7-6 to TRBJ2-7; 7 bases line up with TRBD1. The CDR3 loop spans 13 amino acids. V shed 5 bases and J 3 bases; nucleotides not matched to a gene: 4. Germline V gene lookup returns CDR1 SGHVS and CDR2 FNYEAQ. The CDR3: CASSPGQLYEQYF. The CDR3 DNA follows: TGTGCCAGCAGCCCGGGACAGCTCTACGAGCAGTACTTC.

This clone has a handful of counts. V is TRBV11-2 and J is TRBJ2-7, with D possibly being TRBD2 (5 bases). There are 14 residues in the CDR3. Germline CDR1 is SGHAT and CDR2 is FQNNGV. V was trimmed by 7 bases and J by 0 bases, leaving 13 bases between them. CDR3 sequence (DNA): TGTGCCAGCATTCCGGGGTTACACTCCTACGAGCAGTACTTC. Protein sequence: CASIPGLHSYEQYF.

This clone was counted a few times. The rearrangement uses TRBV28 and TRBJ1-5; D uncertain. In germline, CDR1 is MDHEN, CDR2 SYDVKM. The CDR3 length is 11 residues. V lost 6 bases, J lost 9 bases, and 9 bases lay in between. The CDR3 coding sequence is TGTGCCAGCAGCCCCAGGTGGCCCCAGCATTTT. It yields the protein CASSPRWPQHF. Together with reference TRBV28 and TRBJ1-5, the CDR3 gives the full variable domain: DVKVTQSSRYLVKRTGEKVFLECVQDMDHENMFWYRQDPGLGLRLIYFSYDVKMKEKGDIPEGYSVSREKKERFSLILESASTNQTSMYLCASSPRWPQHFGDGTRLSIL.

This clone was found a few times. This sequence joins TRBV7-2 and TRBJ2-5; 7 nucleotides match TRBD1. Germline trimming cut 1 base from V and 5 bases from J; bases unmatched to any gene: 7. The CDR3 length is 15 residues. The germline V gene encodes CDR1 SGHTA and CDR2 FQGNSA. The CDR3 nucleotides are TGTGCCAGCAGCTTAGACGGCAGGGGGAAGGAGACCCAGTACTTC. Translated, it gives CASSLDGRGKETQYF.

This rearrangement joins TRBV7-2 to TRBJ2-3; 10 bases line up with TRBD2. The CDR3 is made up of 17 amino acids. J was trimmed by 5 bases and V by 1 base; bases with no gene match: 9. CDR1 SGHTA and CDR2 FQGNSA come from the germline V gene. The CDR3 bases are TGTGCCAGCAGCTTAGGATCAGCGGGGGGGCTCGGAGATACGCAGTATTTT. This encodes CASSLGSAGGLGDTQYF.

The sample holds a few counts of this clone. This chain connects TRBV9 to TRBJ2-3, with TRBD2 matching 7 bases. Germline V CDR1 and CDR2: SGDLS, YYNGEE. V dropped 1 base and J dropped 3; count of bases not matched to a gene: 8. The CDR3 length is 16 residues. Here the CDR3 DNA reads TGTGCCAGCAGCGTATCCCTGGCGGGGGTGACAGATACGCAGTATTTT. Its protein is CASSVSLAGVTDTQYF.

As DNA, the CDR3 is TGTGCCAGCAGCCCAGACAGGGTGTATGGCTACACCTTC. The encoded protein is CASSPDRVYGYTF. The chain combines TRBV14 with TRBJ1-2; TRBD1 aligns across 7 bases. J gave up 5 bases and V 4 bases, and 4 bases lay outside the gene matches. Germline loops: CDR1 SGHDN, CDR2 FVKESK. The CDR3 sequence is 13 residues long. The variable domain in full, with the rest retrieved from reference TRBV14 and TRBJ1-2, is EAGVTQFPSHSVIEKGQTVTLRCDPISGHDNLYWYRRVMGKEIKFLLHFVKESKQDESGMPNNRFLAERTGGTYSTLKVQPAELEDSGVYFCASSPDRVYGYTFGSGTRLTVV.

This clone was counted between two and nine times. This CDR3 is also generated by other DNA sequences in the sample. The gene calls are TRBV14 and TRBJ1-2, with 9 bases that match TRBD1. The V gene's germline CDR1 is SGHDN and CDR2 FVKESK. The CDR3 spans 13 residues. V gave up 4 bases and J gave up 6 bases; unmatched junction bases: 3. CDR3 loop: CASSPRTGDGYTF. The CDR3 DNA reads TGTGCCAGCAGCCCCCGGACAGGGGATGGCTACACCTTC. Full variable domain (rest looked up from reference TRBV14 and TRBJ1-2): EAGVTQFPSHSVIEKGQTVTLRCDPISGHDNLYWYRRVMGKEIKFLLHFVKESKQDESGMPNNRFLAERTGGTYSTLKVQPAELEDSGVYFCASSPRTGDGYTFGSGTRLTVV.

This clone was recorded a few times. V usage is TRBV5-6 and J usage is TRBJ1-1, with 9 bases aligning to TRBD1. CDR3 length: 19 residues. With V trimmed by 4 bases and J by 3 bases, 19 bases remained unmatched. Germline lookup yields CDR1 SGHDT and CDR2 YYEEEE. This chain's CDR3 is CASSRRPGQGTTGDTEAFF. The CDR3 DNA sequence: TGTGCCAGCAGCCGACGGCCGGGACAGGGAACAACGGGAGACACTGAAGCTTTCTTT.

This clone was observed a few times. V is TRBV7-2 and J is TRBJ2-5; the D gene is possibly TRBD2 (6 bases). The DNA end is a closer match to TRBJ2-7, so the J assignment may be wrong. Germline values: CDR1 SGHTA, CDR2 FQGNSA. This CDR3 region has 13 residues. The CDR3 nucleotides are TGTGCCAGCAGCCTCGCGGAGGGCTCCGAGCAGTACTTC. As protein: CASSLAEGSEQYF.

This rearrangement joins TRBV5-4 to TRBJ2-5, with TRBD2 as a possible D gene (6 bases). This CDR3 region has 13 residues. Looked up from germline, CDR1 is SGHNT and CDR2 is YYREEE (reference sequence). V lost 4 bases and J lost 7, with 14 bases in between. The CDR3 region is CASSREAGGTQYF. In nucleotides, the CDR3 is TGTGCCAGCAGCCGCGAGGCCGGGGGGACCCAGTACTTC.

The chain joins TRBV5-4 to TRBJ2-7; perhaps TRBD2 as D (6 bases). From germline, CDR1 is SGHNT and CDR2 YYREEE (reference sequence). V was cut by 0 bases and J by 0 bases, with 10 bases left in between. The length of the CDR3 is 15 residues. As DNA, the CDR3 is TGTGCCAGCAGCTTGGAGGAGGGAAGCTCCTACGAGCAGTACTTC. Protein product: CASSLEEGSSYEQYF.

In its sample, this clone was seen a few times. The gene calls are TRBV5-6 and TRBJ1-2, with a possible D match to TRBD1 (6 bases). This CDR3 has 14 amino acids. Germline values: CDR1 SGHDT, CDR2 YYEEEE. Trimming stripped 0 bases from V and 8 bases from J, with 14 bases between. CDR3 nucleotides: TGTGCCAGCAGCTTGGGGTACCCAGGGGAGGGCTACACCTTC. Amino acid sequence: CASSLGYPGEGYTF.

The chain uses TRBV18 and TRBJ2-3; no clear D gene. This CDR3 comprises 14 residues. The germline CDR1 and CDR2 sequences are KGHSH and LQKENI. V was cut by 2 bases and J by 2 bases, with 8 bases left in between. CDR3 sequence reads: CASSPTQITDTQYF. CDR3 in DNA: TGTGCCAGCTCACCAACACAAATCACAGATACGCAGTATTTT.

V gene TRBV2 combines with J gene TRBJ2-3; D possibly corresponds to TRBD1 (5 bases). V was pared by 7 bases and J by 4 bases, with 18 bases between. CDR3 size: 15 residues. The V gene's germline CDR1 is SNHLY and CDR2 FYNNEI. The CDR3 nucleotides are TGTGCCAGCACACAGGACCCCTTGCCCGCAGATACGCAGTATTTT. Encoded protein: CASTQDPLPADTQYF.

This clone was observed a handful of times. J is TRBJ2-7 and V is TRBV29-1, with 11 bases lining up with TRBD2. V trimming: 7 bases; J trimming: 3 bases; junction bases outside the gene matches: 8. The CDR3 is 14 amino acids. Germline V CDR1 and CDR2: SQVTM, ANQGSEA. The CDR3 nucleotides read TGCAGCGCTAAACTAGCGGGGGAGCACTACGAGCAGTACTTC. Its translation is CSAKLAGEHYEQYF.

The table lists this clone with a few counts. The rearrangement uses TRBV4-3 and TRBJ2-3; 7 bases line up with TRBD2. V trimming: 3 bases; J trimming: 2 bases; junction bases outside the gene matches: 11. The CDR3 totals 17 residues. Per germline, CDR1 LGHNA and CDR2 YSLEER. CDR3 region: CASSHGQPGGTTDTQYF. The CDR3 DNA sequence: TGCGCCAGCAGCCACGGCCAGCCGGGGGGAACCACAGATACGCAGTATTTT.

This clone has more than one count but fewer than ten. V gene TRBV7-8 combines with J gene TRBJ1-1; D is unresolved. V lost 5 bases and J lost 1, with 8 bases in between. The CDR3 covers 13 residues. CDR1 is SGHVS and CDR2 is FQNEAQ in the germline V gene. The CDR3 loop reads CASSLTENTEAFF. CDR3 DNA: TGTGCCAGCAGCCTTACAGAGAACACTGAAGCTTTCTTT. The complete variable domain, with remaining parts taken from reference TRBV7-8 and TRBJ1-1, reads GAGVSQSPRYKVAKRGQDVALRCDPISGHVSLFWYQQALGQGPEFLTYFQNEAQLDKSGLPSDRFFAERPEGSVSTLKIQRTQQEDSAVYLCASSLTENTEAFFGQGTRLTVV.

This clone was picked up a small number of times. The CDR3 loop reads CASSEWMRANTEAFF. CDR3 bases: TGTGCCAGCTCGGAATGGATGCGGGCGAACACTGAAGCTTTCTTT. This sequence joins TRBV18 and TRBJ1-1, with D unresolved. Per the germline V gene, CDR1 is KGHSH and CDR2 is LQKENI. V lost 6 bases to trimming and J lost 1 base, with 15 bases between them. The CDR3 has 15 residues.